This T cell receptor (beta chain) comes out of a study of technical replicates of blood from a few donors. The table came from immunoSEQ multiplex PCR; TCRdb's copy has only in-frame clones and leaves some out. The data contain approximately 13,000 clones, about 80% of them singletons. The germline V and J ends were trimmed by 5 bases and 2 bases, with 12 bases remaining between them. Per the germline V gene, CDR1 is MNHEY and CDR2 is SVGAGI. The CDR3 runs to 14 residues. The sequenced sample consisted of PBMCs. This clonotype originated in a human donor in good health. The J gene is TRBJ2-5, the V gene TRBV6-5; no reliable D call. The DNA of the CDR3 is TGTGCCAGCAGTAAAGAGCGCGCTCAAGAGACCCAGTACTTC. It encodes CASSKERAQETQYF.